The next 3 T cell receptor beta chains were all read from a single sample in a study of blood T cells in healthy people across ages. Alongside a J-beta primer mix, a sample-barcoded 5' primer served in a second PCR lasting about 7 to 11 cycles. TCRdb re-derived calls from the 5' RACE reads in MiXCR, one entry per CDR3 protein. The sample lists 1.5 million to 2 million distinct CDR3 sequences, 28% occurring once. The sample consisted of blood. Receptors originate from a woman aged 25 to 39 in good health.

The rearrangement links TRBV20-1 to TRBJ1-5, with D possibly TRBD1 on 6 matching bases. Looked up from germline, CDR1 is DFQATT and CDR2 is SNEGSKA (reference sequence). V was shortened by 0 bases and J by 5 bases, with 11 bases between the two germline ends. This CDR3 is 14 amino acids long. The CDR3 region is CSARDPGADQPQHF. The CDR3 coding sequence is TGCAGTGCTAGAGACCCAGGGGCCGATCAGCCCCAGCATTTT.

This clonotype occurred a few times. This sequence joins TRBV20-1 and TRBJ2-5, with 8 bases lining up with TRBD2. Trimming took 0 bases from V and 5 from J; bases not matched to a gene: 11. CDR3 size: 16 residues. Germline CDR1 and CDR2: DFQATT and SNEGSKA (reference sequence). This CDR3 is CSARDRIAGLAETQYF. In DNA form, the CDR3 reads TGCAGTGCTAGAGATCGGATAGCGGGATTGGCGGAGACCCAGTACTTC.

V and J are TRBV6-5 and TRBJ2-5; the D gene is possibly TRBD1 (5 bases). CDR1 is MNHEY and CDR2 is SVGAGI in the germline V gene. The CDR3 totals 14 residues. Trimming took off 4 bases at V and 4 bases at J, with 13 bases between the two ends. CDR3 sequence: CASSSANRRETQYF. The DNA of the CDR3 is TGTGCCAGCAGTTCTGCGAACAGGCGAGAGACCCAGTACTTC.